This T cell receptor (beta chain) was recorded in a study of T cell repertoires in cytomegalovirus infection. Study-wide background: Matching HLA type and CMV infection were both indicated by public TCR beta signatures.

As regards this clonotype: Antigen unknown.

TCRdb itself ran the reads through MiXCR, one entry per CDR3 protein. Altogether a few hundred thousand distinct CDR3 sequences are present, roughly a sixth being singletons, with the ten largest covering about 12%. V trimming: 4 bases; J trimming: 5 bases; junction bases outside the gene matches: 8. The CDR3 covers 14 residues. CDR1 and CDR2 from the germline V gene are SGHRS and YFSETQ. Findings and limits, study-wide: People with CMV and the relevant HLA were identified by cumulative public TCR beta family frequency. Ex vivo responses were dominated by HLA-C-restricted CMV-specific TCR beta clonotypes.

V gene TRBV5-1 combines with J gene TRBJ1-1; 7 bases line up with TRBD1. Sequencing used PBMCs. This sequence was found in a human donor in good health (CMV status not recorded). Some clones in this sample may be carry-over from other donors' samples. The CDR3 region has the DNA TGCGCCAGCAGCATGGGGACAGTTGGTACTGAAGCTTTCTTT. Protein product: CASSMGTVGTEAFF.